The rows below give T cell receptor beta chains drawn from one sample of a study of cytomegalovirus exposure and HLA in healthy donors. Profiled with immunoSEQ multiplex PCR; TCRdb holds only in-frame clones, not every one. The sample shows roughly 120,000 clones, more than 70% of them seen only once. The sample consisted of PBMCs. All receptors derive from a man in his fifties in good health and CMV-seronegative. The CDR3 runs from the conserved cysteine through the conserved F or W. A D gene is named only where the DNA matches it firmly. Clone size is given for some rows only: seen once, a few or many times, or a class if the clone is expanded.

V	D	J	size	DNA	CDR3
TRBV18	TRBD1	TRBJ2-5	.	TGTGCCAGCTCACCAGACAGGGGCCAAGAGACCCAGTACTTC	CASSPDRGQETQYF
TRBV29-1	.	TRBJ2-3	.	TGCAGCGTTACTAGCCCAAGCACAGATACGCAGTATTTT	CSVTSPSTDTQYF
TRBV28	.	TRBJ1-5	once	TGTGCCAGCAGCTGGAGGGGAAACAATCAGCCCCAGCATTTT	CASSWRGNNQPQHF
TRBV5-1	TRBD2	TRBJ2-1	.	TGCGCCAGCAGCCCGGCTTGGCGGGAGGATACGGGTGAGCAGTTCTTC	CASSPAWREDTGEQFF
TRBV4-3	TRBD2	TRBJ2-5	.	TGCGCCAGCAGCCAAGATTCGGGGGGGCGTGAAGAGACCCAGTACTTC	CASSQDSGGREETQYF
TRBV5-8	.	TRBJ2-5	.	TGTGCCAGCACCAGGCCCCCAGTCCAAGAGACCCAGTACTTC	CASTRPPVQETQYF
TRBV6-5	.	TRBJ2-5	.	TGTGCCAGCAGTTACGCGGGTGGGACCCAGTACTTC	CASSYAGGTQYF
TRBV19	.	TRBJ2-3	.	TGTGCCAGTAGTGTCCCAGGACGGAGGGCAGATACGCAGTATTTT	CASSVPGRRADTQYF
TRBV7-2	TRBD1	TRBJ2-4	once	TGTGCCAGCAGCTCCCACAGGGGGGAGTTTTTATCGGCCAAAAACATTCAGTACTTC	CASSSHRGEFLSAKNIQYF
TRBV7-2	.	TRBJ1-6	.	TGTGCCAGCACCCCCGAGAGGACATTGGATTCACCCCTCCACTTT	CASTPERTLDSPLHF
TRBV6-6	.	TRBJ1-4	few	TGTGCCAGCAGTTACTCGCAGGCAGGAAAACTGTTTTTT	CASSYSQAGKLFF
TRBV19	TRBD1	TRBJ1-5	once	TGTGCCAGCGGGACAGCCGCGGGTCAGCCCCAGCATTTT	CASGTAAGQPQHF
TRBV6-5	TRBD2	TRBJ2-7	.	TGTGCCAGCAGTTACTCGGTAGCGGGGGCCTACGAGCAGTACTTC	CASSYSVAGAYEQYF
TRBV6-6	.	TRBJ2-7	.	TGTGCCAGCAGTTACGGGACTTACGAGCAGTACTTC	CASSYGTYEQYF
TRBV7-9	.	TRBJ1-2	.	TGTGCCAGCAGCTCTTTTGACAGTGGGTTAGTGGGCTACACCTTC	CASSSFDSGLVGYTF
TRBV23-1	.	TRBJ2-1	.	TGCGCCAGCACCCAAATAAGGGACGGGGGGCCCTACAATGAGCAGTTCTTC	CASTQIRDGGPYNEQFF
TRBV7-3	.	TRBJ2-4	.	TGTGCCAGCAGCTTAAGAGGGCGGTCGGAAACCCTCACCTCGGAAAACATTCAGTACTTC	CASSLRGRSETLTSENIQYF
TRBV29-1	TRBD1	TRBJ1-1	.	TGCAGCGCTGACAGGGGGAACACTGAAGCTTTCTTT	CSADRGNTEAFF
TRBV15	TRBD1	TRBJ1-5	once	TGTGCCACCAGCAGGGGGGACAGCTTTGAGCCCCAGCATTTT	CATSRGDSFEPQHF
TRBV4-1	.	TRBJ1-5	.	TGCGCCAGCAGCCAAGTTCCGGGGGATCGGCCCCAGCATTTT	CASSQVPGDRPQHF
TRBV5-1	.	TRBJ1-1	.	TGCGCCAGCAGCTCGGGTAAGGAAAACACTGAAGCTTTCTTT	CASSSGKENTEAFF
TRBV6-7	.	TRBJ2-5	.	TGTGCCAGCAGTTTCGTGACACCCCGGGGAGAGACCCAGTACTTC	CASSFVTPRGETQYF
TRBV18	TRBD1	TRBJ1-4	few	TGTGCCAGCTCACCTTGGGACAGCTTTAATTCTAATGAAAAACTGTTTTTT	CASSPWDSFNSNEKLFF
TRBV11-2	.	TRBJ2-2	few	TGTGCCAGCAGCTTACAGGGGAACACCGGGGAGCTGTTTTTT	CASSLQGNTGELFF
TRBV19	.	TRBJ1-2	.	TGTGCCAGTAGTATCCGGGACACCCCTAACTATGGCTACACCTTC	CASSIRDTPNYGYTF
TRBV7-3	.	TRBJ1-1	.	TGTGCCAGCAGCTGGGGGGGGAACACTGAAGCTTTCTTT	CASSWGGNTEAFF
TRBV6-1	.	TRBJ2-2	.	TGTGCCAGCAGTGAAGTCAGAATTACCGGGGAGCTGTTTTTT	CASSEVRITGELFF
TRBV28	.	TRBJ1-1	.	TGTGCCAGCAGGGGTGGCGGCACTGAAGCTTTCTTT	CASRGGGTEAFF
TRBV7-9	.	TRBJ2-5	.	TGTGCCAGCAGCTTAGGTAGCAGTCAAGAGACCCAGTACTTC	CASSLGSSQETQYF
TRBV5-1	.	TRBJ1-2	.	TGCGCCAGCAGCTTGGTCACCGGCTATGGCTACACCTTC	CASSLVTGYGYTF
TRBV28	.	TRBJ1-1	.	TGTGCCAGCAGTTTATATGGGCAGGGGAACACTGAAGCTTTCTTT	CASSLYGQGNTEAFF
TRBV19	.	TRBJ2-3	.	TGTGCCAGTAGTATGGTTGGGAGCTCACATACGCAGTATTTT	CASSMVGSSHTQYF
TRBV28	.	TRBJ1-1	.	TGTGCCAGCAGTCCGGGTCAGTCCGCCTTGTTAGCTTTCTTT	CASSPGQSALLAFF
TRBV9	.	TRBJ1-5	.	TGTGCCAGCAGCCCGACAGGTGGCAATCAGCCCCAGCATTTT	CASSPTGGNQPQHF
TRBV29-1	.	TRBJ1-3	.	TGCAGCGTTGCAGGGCCTCCGTCTGGAAACACCATATATTTT	CSVAGPPSGNTIYF
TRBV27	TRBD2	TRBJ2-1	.	TGTGCCAGCTCTAGCGGTGTTAGCTCCTACAATGAGCAGTTCTTC	CASSSGVSSYNEQFF
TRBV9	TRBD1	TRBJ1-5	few	TGTGCCAGCAGCGTAGCTGGGACAGAGAATCAGCCCCAGCATTTT	CASSVAGTENQPQHF
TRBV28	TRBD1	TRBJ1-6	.	TGTGCCAGCAACCTGGACAGGGTTAATTCACCCCTCCACTTT	CASNLDRVNSPLHF
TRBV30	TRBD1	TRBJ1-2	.	TGTGCCTGGAGTGTACAGGGGGCTTGGGATGGCTACACCTTC	CAWSVQGAWDGYTF
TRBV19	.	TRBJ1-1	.	TGTGCCAGTAGTATCGGAGGGGCGCTCACTGAAGCTTTCTTT	CASSIGGALTEAFF
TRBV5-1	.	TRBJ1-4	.	TGCGCCAGCAGCTTGGAGGCGGATCTTAATGAAAAACTGTTTTTT	CASSLEADLNEKLFF
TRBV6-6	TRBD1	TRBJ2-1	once	TGTGCCAGCAGCCAAGACAGGGAGTCCTACAATGAGCAGTTCTTC	CASSQDRESYNEQFF
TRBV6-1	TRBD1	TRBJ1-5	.	TGTGCCAGCAGTGGGGACAGCCGTATAAGCAATCAGCCCCAGCATTTT	CASSGDSRISNQPQHF
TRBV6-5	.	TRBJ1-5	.	TGTGCCAGCAGTCACTCGCGGCAGGGTGGGAATCAGCCCCAGCATTTT	CASSHSRQGGNQPQHF
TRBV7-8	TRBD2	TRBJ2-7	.	TGTGCCAGCACCCCCTCCCAAGCGGGAGAGGGGAACTACGAGCAGTACTTC	CASTPSQAGEGNYEQYF
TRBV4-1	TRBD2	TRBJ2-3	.	TGCGCCAGCAGCCAAGATGGGGCCGGGGGGGCCTCAGATACGCAGTATTTT	CASSQDGAGGASDTQYF
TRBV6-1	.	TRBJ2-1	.	TGTGCCAGCAGTAGGGGACAACTTTACAATGAGCAGTTCTTC	CASSRGQLYNEQFF
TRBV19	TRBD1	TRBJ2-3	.	TGTGCCAGTAGTACCACGGGACAGGCCACAGGGGGAGATACGCAGTATTTT	CASSTTGQATGGDTQYF
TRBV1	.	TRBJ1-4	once	TGCACCAGCAGCCAAGTTGACTGGCAGGGGCGGGCAACTAATGAAAAACTGTTTTTT	CTSSQVDWQGRATNEKLFF